This TCR beta chain is drawn from a study of cytomegalovirus exposure and HLA in healthy donors. The CDR3 covers 16 residues. CDR1 SNHLY and CDR2 FYNNEI come from the germline V gene. With 5 bases clipped from V and 0 bases from J, the junction kept 6 bases outside the gene matches. PCR used 60 Vbeta primers and 13 Jbeta primers. Clones were sequenced by immunoSEQ multiplex PCR, and TCRdb holds only the in-frame ones, with some missing. The data hold approximately 160,000 clones, with roughly 80% observed a single time. The TCR originated in a human donor in good health. The V and J genes are TRBV2 and TRBJ1-5; 8 bases map to TRBD1. The sample comprised PBMCs. In DNA, the CDR3 is TGTGCCAGCAGTAGGGACAGGCCTTATAGCAATCAGCCCCAGCATTTT. Its translation: CASSRDRPYSNQPQHF.